Below are 29 T cell receptor beta chains sequenced from a single sample in a study of beta chain features in type 1 diabetes. cDNA synthesis used the whole RNA isolate, giving expressed TCRB sequences. Using immunoSEQ multiplex PCR, the repertoire was profiled, and TCRdb retains in-frame clones only, with some absent. The sample yields some 150,000 clones, roughly 9% seen once. No antigen has been assigned to these receptors. Study observations and caveats: TCRB CDR3 length was moderately but significantly reduced in all four CD4+ subsets of Type 1 diabetes patients.

Sequencing used central memory CD4+ T cells from blood. All receptors come from a woman aged 25 to 39 with type 1 diabetes.

This clone showed up just a few times. The V and J genes are TRBV7-2 and TRBJ2-2; no definite D call. Germline loops: CDR1 SGHTA, CDR2 FQGNSA. The CDR3 covers 13 residues. V was shortened by 2 bases and J by 5 bases, with 6 bases between the two germline ends. CDR3 in DNA: TGTGCCAGCAGCTTATATAATACCGGGGAGCTGTTTTTT. Its translation: CASSLYNTGELFF. Looking up the rest from reference TRBV7-2 and TRBJ2-2 gives the full variable domain: GAGVSQSPSNKVTEKGKDVELRCDPISGHTALYWYRQSLGQGLEFLIYFQGNSAPDKSGLPSDRFSAERTGGSVSTLTIQRTQQEDSAVYLCASSLYNTGELFFGEGSRLTVL.

This clone has more than one count but fewer than ten. The chain recombines TRBV6-5 with TRBJ1-1, with D unclear. The CDR3 is 13 amino acids. V dropped 2 bases and J dropped 2 bases, with 6 bases sitting between them. CDR1 is MNHEY and CDR2 is SVGAGI in the germline V gene. This chain's CDR3 is CASSYRFNTEAFF. CDR3 sequence (DNA): TGTGCCAGCAGTTACCGTTTCAACACTGAAGCTTTCTTT.

A few counts support this clone. At one end the junction does not follow the germline gene, possibly because of a read error. This chain joins TRBV6-1 and TRBJ2-5; the D gene is possibly TRBD1 (6 bases). Per the germline V gene, CDR1 is MNHNS and CDR2 is SASEGT. The length of the CDR3 is 14 residues. The CDR3 spells CAISPNGQKETQYF. The DNA of the CDR3 is TGTGCCATCAGTCCCAATGGACAGAAAGAGACCCAGTACTTC.

Only a few counts were recorded for this clone. The chain has TRBV4-1 and TRBJ1-2, with TRBD1 as a possible D gene (5 bases). The germline gives CDR1 MGHRA, CDR2 YSYEKL. This CDR3 contains 15 residues. The germline V and J ends were trimmed by 4 bases and 3 bases, with 15 bases remaining between them. The DNA for the CDR3 is TGCGCCAGCAGCCGCACACATCAGGGTGACTATGGCTACACCTTC. This gives the protein CASSRTHQGDYGYTF.

The chain links TRBV18 to TRBJ2-5; D is perhaps TRBD2 (5 bases). Germline V gene sequence: CDR1 KGHSH, CDR2 LQKENI. The CDR3 is 14 residues long. Trimming left V 3 bases short and J 3 bases short, with 11 bases between. The DNA of the CDR3 is TGTGCCAGCTCACCGACGAGGGATGAAGAGACCCAGTACTTC. Amino acids: CASSPTRDEETQYF.

The sample holds a few counts of this clone. This chain joins TRBV11-2 and TRBJ2-1; D gene uncertain. Trimming shortened V by 5 bases and J by 0 bases, and 14 bases separated the two germline ends. Germline assignment: CDR1 SGHAT and CDR2 FQNNGV. This CDR3 has 16 amino acids. CDR3 protein: CASSVTTGSSYNEQFF. In nucleotides, the CDR3 is TGTGCCAGCAGCGTCACCACGGGTAGCTCCTACAATGAGCAGTTCTTC.

This clone was counted many times. The CDR3 here is CASSSTLAGAYEQYF. The CDR3 DNA reads TGTGCCAGCAGTTCCACACTAGCGGGAGCCTACGAGCAGTACTTC. The chain has TRBV6-6 and TRBJ2-7; 11 bases map to TRBD2. The ends lost 4 bases at V and 2 bases at J; junction bases unmatched: 4. Germline V gives CDR1 MNHNY, CDR2 SVGAGI (reference sequence). The CDR3 consists of 15 residues.

This clone appeared a few times. The rearrangement links TRBV2 to TRBJ1-5; 9 nucleotides agree with TRBD1. Germline CDR1 SNHLY, CDR2 FYNNEI. Losses at the gene ends were 6 bases for V and 6 bases for J; bases not matched to a gene: 6. The CDR3 extends over 14 amino acids. CDR3 sequence (DNA): TGTGCCAGCAGATCCGGGACAGGGTTTCAGCCCCAGCATTTT. Translating it yields CASRSGTGFQPQHF.

V and J are TRBV29-1 and TRBJ2-6; the match to TRBD1 covers 7 bases. The J segment lost 3 bases and the V segment lost 4 bases, leaving 0 bases of the junction unmatched. Germline CDR1 and CDR2: SQVTM and ANQGSEA. The CDR3 sequence is 13 residues long. As DNA, the CDR3 is TGCAGCGTTGGACAGGGTGGGGCCAACGTCCTGACTTTC. Encoded protein: CSVGQGGANVLTF.

This chain joins TRBV5-4 and TRBJ2-7; 9 bases are shared with TRBD1. The CDR3 extends over 13 amino acids. The germline V gene has CDR1 SGHNT and CDR2 YYREEE (reference sequence). V was pared by 6 bases and J by 6 bases, with 7 bases of the junction left unmatched. The CDR3 coding sequence is TGTGCCAGCAATCCGGGACAGGGCCCCGAGCAGTACTTC. As protein: CASNPGQGPEQYF.

The sample holds a few counts of this clone. The V call is TRBV28, the J call TRBJ2-2; tentatively, D is TRBD1 (5 bases). The CDR3 loop spans 15 amino acids. V gave up 3 bases and J gave up 4 bases, with 12 bases separating them. The germline CDR1 and CDR2 sequences are MDHEN and SYDVKM. The chain's CDR3 is CASSFRQGITGELFF. The CDR3 DNA follows: TGTGCCAGCAGTTTTAGGCAGGGAATCACCGGGGAGCTGTTTTTT.

This clone was counted between two and nine times. The V gene is TRBV7-9, the J gene TRBJ2-1; TRBD2 agrees at 8 bases. The junction had 9 bases not matched to a gene; V was cut back by 2 bases and J by 6 bases. Germline CDR1 reads SEHNR; CDR2 reads FQNEAQ (reference sequence). The length of the CDR3 is 16 residues. The CDR3 here is CASSLNRAGALNEQFF. The CDR3 bases are TGTGCCAGCAGCTTAAATCGAGCGGGGGCTCTCAATGAGCAGTTCTTC.

This clone has only a few counts. J is TRBJ1-5 and V is TRBV19; TRBD1 is a possible D gene (5 bases). V lost 7 bases and J 3 bases, leaving 10 bases between the germline ends. CDR3 length: 13 residues. Germline V lookup: CDR1 LNHDA, CDR2 SQIVND (reference sequence). The CDR3 DNA is TGTGCCAGTATGGGGCAGAACAATCAGCCCCAGCATTTT. Its translation: CASMGQNNQPQHF.

In its sample, this clone was seen a few times. This chain connects TRBV19 to TRBJ1-4; no reliable D call. V lost 1 base and J 7 bases, leaving 4 bases between the germline ends. The CDR3 runs to 12 residues. Germline CDR1 reads LNHDA; CDR2 reads SQIVND (reference sequence). CDR3 bases: TGTGCCAGTAGTATAGGGAGTGAAAAACTGTTTTTT. Translating gives CASSIGSEKLFF.

There are a few counts of this clone. This sequence joins TRBV4-1 and TRBJ2-5, with 8 nucleotides matching TRBD2. Germline CDR1 and CDR2: MGHRA and YSYEKL. With V trimmed by 4 bases and J by 4 bases, 11 bases remained unmatched. The CDR3 length is 16 residues. This chain's CDR3 is CASSRGLARGGETQYF. DNA of the CDR3: TGCGCCAGCAGCCGAGGACTAGCCCGCGGGGGAGAGACCCAGTACTTC.

The CDR3 DNA reads as TGTGCCTGGAGTACTCCGGGGGGACTTTATGGCTACACCTTC. Protein product: CAWSTPGGLYGYTF. V and J are TRBV30 and TRBJ1-2; D is possibly TRBD1 (5 bases). This CDR3 comprises 14 residues. CDR1 is GTSNPN, CDR2 SVGIG, per germline (reference sequence). The V gene lost 2 bases and the J gene lost 5 bases, with 15 bases spanning the gap.

V is TRBV5-1 and J is TRBJ1-1; D call uncertain. The CDR3 runs 15 residues. Per germline, CDR1 SGHRS and CDR2 YFSETQ. Between the trimmed V and J ends, which lost 7 bases and 1 base, there was a span of 17 bases. CDR3 coding DNA: TGCGCCAGCTACACTTCGGGTGTGGAGAACACTGAAGCTTTCTTT. Its translation: CASYTSGVENTEAFF. The variable domain in full, with the rest retrieved from reference TRBV5-1 and TRBJ1-1, is KAGVTQTPRYLIKTRGQQVTLSCSPISGHRSVSWYQQTPGQGLQFLFEYFSETQRNKGNFPGRFSGRQFSNSRSEMNVSTLELGDSALYLCASYTSGVENTEAFFGQGTRLTVV.

This clone was counted a few times. The V call is TRBV5-1, the J call TRBJ1-1; no firm D call. CDR3 length: 14 residues. Looked up from germline, CDR1 is SGHRS and CDR2 is YFSETQ. V shed 3 bases and J shed 0 bases, with 9 bases lying between them. The CDR3 sequence is CASSSDGMNTEAFF. DNA for the CDR3: TGCGCCAGCAGCTCAGACGGGATGAACACTGAAGCTTTCTTT.

This chain joins TRBV29-1 and TRBJ2-2; 7 bases line up with TRBD2. This CDR3 is built from 16 residues. The trim removed 3 bases at V and 0 bases at J, leaving 7 bases unmatched. Germline-derived CDR1 and CDR2 are SQVTM and ANQGSEA. For the CDR3, the DNA is TGCAGCGTTGATGGCGCGGGAGTGACGAACACCGGGGAGCTGTTTTTT. It yields the protein CSVDGAGVTNTGELFF.

This chain connects TRBV30 to TRBJ2-1; 12 bases align to TRBD2. After removal of 3 bases from V and 10 bases from J, the junction contained 4 bases not matched to a gene. The CDR3 contains 13 residues. The V gene's germline CDR1 is GTSNPN and CDR2 SVGIG (reference sequence). The CDR3, as DNA: TGTGCCTGGAGAAGACTAGCGGGAGAAGAGCAGTTCTTC. This encodes CAWRRLAGEEQFF. The variable domain in full, with the rest retrieved from reference TRBV30 and TRBJ2-1, is SQTIHQWPATLVQPVGSPLSLECTVEGTSNPNLYWYRQAAGRGLQLLFYSVGIGQISSEVPQNLSASRPQDRQFILSSKKLLLSDSGFYLCAWRRLAGEEQFFGPGTRLTVL.

This clone was recorded a few times. The chain joins TRBV12-5 to TRBJ2-4; a weak D match, TRBD2 (7 bases). Germline V gene data show CDR1 as LGHNT and CDR2 as FRNRAP. The V and J ends lost 3 bases and 7 bases respectively, with 10 bases between them. The CDR3 totals 13 residues. As DNA, the CDR3 is TGTGCTAGTGGTTTAGGGGGGGCGAACATTCAGTACTTC. Translated: CASGLGGANIQYF.

This clone was found a few times. The J gene is TRBJ2-5, the V gene TRBV6-6; TRBD2 agrees at 10 bases. The CDR3 totals 15 residues. Germline values: CDR1 MNHNY, CDR2 SVGAGI (reference sequence). V was pared by 4 bases and J by 3 bases, with 5 bases of the junction left unmatched. The CDR3 DNA is TGTGCCAGCAGTTCCTGGACTAGCGGTAAAGAGACCCAGTACTTC. Its translation is CASSSWTSGKETQYF.

The J gene is TRBJ2-3, the V gene TRBV5-1, with 8 bases matching TRBD2. With V trimmed by 4 bases and J by 8 bases, 12 bases remained unmatched. The CDR3 loop spans 15 amino acids. From germline, CDR1 is SGHRS and CDR2 YFSETQ. In DNA, the CDR3 is TGCGCCAGCAGCCCTTTGCGAGCGGGAGAGGGTACGCAGTATTTT. This codes for CASSPLRAGEGTQYF.

This clone was seen once. The genes are TRBV11-3 and TRBJ1-2, with a weak D call TRBD1 (5 bases). Germline assignment: CDR1 SGHNT and CDR2 YENEEA. V lost 7 bases and J lost 1, with 10 bases in between. The CDR3 contains 13 residues. The CDR3 nucleotides read TGTGCCAGCACCTTCGGGGGTAACTATGGCTACACCTTC. Translation gives CASTFGGNYGYTF.

This clone was observed a few times. The J gene is TRBJ1-2, the V gene TRBV11-2; 7 bases fit TRBD1. The germline CDR1 and CDR2 sequences are SGHAT and FQNNGV. This CDR3 is built from 14 residues. J lost 4 bases, V lost 6 bases, and 8 bases had no gene match. The chain's CDR3 is CASSQDRAAYGYTF. The CDR3 nucleotides read TGTGCCAGCAGTCAAGACAGGGCAGCCTATGGCTACACCTTC.

The chain combines TRBV10-2 with TRBJ1-3, with D maybe TRBD1 (6 bases). CDR1 and CDR2 from the germline V gene are WSHSY and SAAADI. Deletions cut 4 bases from V and 1 base from J, with 17 bases between. The CDR3 spans 17 residues. In DNA form, the CDR3 reads TGCGCCAGCAGTGTTAGGGGGACCGCGGCGTCTGGAAACACCATATATTTT. Protein sequence: CASSVRGTAASGNTIYF.

This clone turned up a few times. This sequence joins TRBV11-2 and TRBJ2-1; 9 positions match TRBD1. Unmatched junction bases numbered 7, after V lost 5 bases and J lost 2 bases. The CDR3 is 16 amino acids. Germline lookup yields CDR1 SGHAT and CDR2 FQNNGV. CDR3 in amino acids: CASSHLGQGAYNEQFF. The CDR3 nucleotides read TGTGCCAGCAGCCACTTGGGACAGGGAGCCTACAATGAGCAGTTCTTC.

This clone was observed a few times. The V gene is TRBV5-1, the J gene TRBJ2-5; the D gene is possibly TRBD2 (6 bases). The CDR3 extends over 16 amino acids. The V and J ends lost 1 base and 2 bases respectively, with 15 bases between them. Germline V CDR1 and CDR2: SGHRS, YFSETQ. CDR3 region: CASSLNPGVDQETQYF. The CDR3 nucleotides are TGCGCCAGCAGCTTGAATCCGGGGGTTGATCAAGAGACCCAGTACTTC. The full variable domain, rest sourced from reference TRBV5-1 and TRBJ2-5, is KAGVTQTPRYLIKTRGQQVTLSCSPISGHRSVSWYQQTPGQGLQFLFEYFSETQRNKGNFPGRFSGRQFSNSRSEMNVSTLELGDSALYLCASSLNPGVDQETQYFGPGTRLLVL.

This chain uses TRBV19 with TRBJ2-1; 9 bases fit TRBD1. Looked up from germline, CDR1 is LNHDA and CDR2 is SQIVND (reference sequence). The CDR3 runs 15 residues. V lost 5 bases and J lost 2; bases outside the gene matches: 4. In DNA, the CDR3 is TGTGCCAGTAGTCCCCGGACAGGGGCCTACAATGAGCAGTTCTTC. Encoded protein: CASSPRTGAYNEQFF.